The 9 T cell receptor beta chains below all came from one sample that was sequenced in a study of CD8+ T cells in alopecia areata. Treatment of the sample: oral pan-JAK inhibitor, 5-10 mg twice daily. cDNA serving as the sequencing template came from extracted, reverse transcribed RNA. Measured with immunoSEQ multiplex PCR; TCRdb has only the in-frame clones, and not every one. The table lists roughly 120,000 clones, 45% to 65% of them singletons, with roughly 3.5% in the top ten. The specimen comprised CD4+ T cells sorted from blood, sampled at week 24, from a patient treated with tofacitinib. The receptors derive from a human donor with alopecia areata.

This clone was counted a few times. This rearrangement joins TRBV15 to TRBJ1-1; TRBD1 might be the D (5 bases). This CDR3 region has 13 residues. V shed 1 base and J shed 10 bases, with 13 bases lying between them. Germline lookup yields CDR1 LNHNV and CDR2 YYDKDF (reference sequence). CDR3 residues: CATSRAGNLGAFF. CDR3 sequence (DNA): TGTGCCACCAGCAGAGCAGGGAACCTTGGAGCTTTCTTT.

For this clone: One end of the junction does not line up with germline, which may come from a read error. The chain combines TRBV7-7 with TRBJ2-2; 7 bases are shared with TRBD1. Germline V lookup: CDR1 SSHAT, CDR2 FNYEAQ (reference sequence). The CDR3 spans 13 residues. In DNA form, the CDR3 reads TGTGCTAGCAGGACAGGAAACACCGGGGAGCTGTTTTTT. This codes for CASRTGNTGELFF.

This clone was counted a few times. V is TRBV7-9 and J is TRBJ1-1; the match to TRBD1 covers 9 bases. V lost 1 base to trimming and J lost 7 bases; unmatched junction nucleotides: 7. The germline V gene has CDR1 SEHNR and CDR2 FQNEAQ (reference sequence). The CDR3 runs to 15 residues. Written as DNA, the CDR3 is TGTGCCAGCAGCTTAGAAGGGACAGGGATAAATGAAGCTTTCTTT. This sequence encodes CASSLEGTGINEAFF. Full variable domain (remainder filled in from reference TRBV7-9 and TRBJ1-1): DTGVSQNPRHKITKRGQNVTFRCDPISEHNRLYWYRQTLGQGPEFLTYFQNEAQLEKSRLLSDRFSAERPKGSFSTLEIQRTEQGDSAMYLCASSLEGTGINEAFFGQGTRLTVV.

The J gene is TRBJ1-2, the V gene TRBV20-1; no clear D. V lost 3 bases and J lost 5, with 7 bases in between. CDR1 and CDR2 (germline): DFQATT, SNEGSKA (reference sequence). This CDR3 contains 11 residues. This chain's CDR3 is CSASQQYGYTF. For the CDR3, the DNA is TGCAGTGCTAGCCAGCAGTATGGCTACACCTTC.

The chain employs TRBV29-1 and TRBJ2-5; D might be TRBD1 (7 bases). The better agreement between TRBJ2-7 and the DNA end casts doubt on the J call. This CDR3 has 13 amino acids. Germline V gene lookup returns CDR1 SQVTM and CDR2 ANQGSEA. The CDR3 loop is CSVAAGGLYEQYF. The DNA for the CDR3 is TGCAGCGTTGCGGCAGGGGGGCTCTACGAGCAGTACTTC.

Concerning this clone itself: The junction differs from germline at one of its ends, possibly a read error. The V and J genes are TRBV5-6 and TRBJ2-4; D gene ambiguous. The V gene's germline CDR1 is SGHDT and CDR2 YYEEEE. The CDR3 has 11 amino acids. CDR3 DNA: TGTGCCAGCAGCTACAAGTCCCGGCTGGACTTC. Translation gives CASSYKSRLDF. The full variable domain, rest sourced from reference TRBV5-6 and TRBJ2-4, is DAGVTQSPTHLIKTRGQQVTLRCSPKSGHDTVSWYQQALGQGPQFIFQYYEEEERQRGNFPDRFSGHQFPNYSSELNVNALLLGDSALYLCASSYKSRLDFGAGTRLSVL.

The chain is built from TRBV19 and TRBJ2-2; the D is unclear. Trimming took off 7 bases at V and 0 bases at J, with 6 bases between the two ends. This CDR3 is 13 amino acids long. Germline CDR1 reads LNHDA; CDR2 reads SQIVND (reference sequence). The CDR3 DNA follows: TGTGCCAGTACGGCCCCGAACACCGGGGAGCTGTTTTTT. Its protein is CASTAPNTGELFF.

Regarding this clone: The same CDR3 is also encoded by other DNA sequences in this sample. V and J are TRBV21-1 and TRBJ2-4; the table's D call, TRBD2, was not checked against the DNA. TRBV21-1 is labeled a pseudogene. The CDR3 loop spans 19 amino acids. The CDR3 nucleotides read TGTGCCAGCAGCAAACAGGGACTGGCGGGGCGTCTAGCCAAAAACATTCAGTACTTC. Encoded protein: CASSKQGLAGRLAKNIQYF.

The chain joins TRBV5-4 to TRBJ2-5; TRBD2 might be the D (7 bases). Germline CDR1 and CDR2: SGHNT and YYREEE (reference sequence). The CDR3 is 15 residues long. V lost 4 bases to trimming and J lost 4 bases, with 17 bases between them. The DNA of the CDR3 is TGTGCCAGCAGCCCGAAGGGGGGGCAAGGAGAGACCCAGTACTTC. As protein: CASSPKGGQGETQYF.